These 22 T cell receptor beta chains came from one sample sequenced in a study of lymphopenia after photon versus proton radiotherapy (dated 2019 in TCRdb). The method behind the library was the immunoSEQ multiplex PCR assay. TCRdb limited this immuneACCESS table to in-frame rearrangements with V and J called. A share of clones is missing; checked studies link under half to unresolved V genes, and the rest is unexplained. The sample table lists approximately 7,700 clones, about 85% of them with a count of one. The top ten clonotypes cover about 3.1% of the sample. Sequenced here: peripheral blood, sampled from a patient treated with photon-based radiotherapy. Receptor source: a woman in her sixties or seventies with pancreatic cancer.

This CDR3 reads CASSLSGQLYEQYF. The CDR3, as DNA: TGTGCCAGCAGTCTCTCGGGACAACTCTACGAGCAGTACTTC. J is TRBJ2-7 and V is TRBV28, with D possibly matching TRBD1 (6 bases). CDR3 size: 14 residues. Trimming stripped 5 bases from V and 3 bases from J, with 14 bases between. In germline, CDR1 is MDHEN, CDR2 SYDVKM.

The V gene is TRBV11-3, the J gene TRBJ2-3; 7 bases line up with TRBD1. The CDR3 extends over 15 amino acids. Germline V gene lookup returns CDR1 SGHNT and CDR2 YENEEA. After removal of 5 bases from V and 0 bases from J, the junction contained 5 bases not matched to a gene. CDR3 protein: CASSARGISTDTQYF. CDR3 nucleotides: TGTGCCAGCAGCGCCAGGGGGATTAGCACAGATACGCAGTATTTT. The whole variable domain, filled in from reference TRBV11-3 and TRBJ2-3, reads EAGVVQSPRYKIIEKKQPVAFWCNPISGHNTLYWYLQNLGQGPELLIRYENEEAVDDSQLPKDRFSAERLKGVDSTLKIQPAELGDSAVYLCASSARGISTDTQYFGPGTRLTVL.

J is TRBJ2-3 and V is TRBV6-4; 12 bases are shared with TRBD2. The CDR3 is 15 amino acids. Germline V gene lookup returns CDR1 MRHNA and CDR2 SNTAGT. Unmatched junction bases numbered 12, after V lost 6 bases and J lost 11 bases. CDR3 amino acids: CASSATSGSLQLQYF. The CDR3 DNA reads TGTGCCAGCAGCGCGACTAGCGGGAGTCTCCAATTGCAGTATTTT.

This rearrangement joins TRBV4-3 to TRBJ2-1, with a possible D match to TRBD2 (5 bases). The CDR3 has 15 amino acids. The germline V gene encodes CDR1 LGHNA and CDR2 YSLEER. V gave up 1 base and J gave up 8 bases, with 15 bases separating them. CDR3 bases: TGCGCCAGCAGCCAAGTCTGGGGAGCAGGACATGAGCAGTTCTTC. It is translated as CASSQVWGAGHEQFF.

The rearrangement links TRBV10-3 to TRBJ2-5; the D gene is possibly TRBD1 (6 bases). The J call could be wrong; TRBJ2-7 is a better fit for the DNA end. The V gene's germline CDR1 is ENHRY and CDR2 SYGVKD. There are 14 residues in the CDR3. CDR3 sequence reads: CAISSGTPSYEQYF. The CDR3 region has the DNA TGTGCCATCAGCTCCGGGACACCTTCCTACGAGCAGTACTTC.

The sample holds one count of this clone. The rearrangement links TRBV5-4 to TRBJ2-5; 15 bases fit TRBD2. This CDR3 region has 16 residues. The germline V gene encodes CDR1 SGHNT and CDR2 YYREEE (reference sequence). The V gene end was trimmed by 4 bases and the J gene end by 5 bases; junction bases not matched to a gene: 6. The DNA of the CDR3 is TGTGCCAGCAGCACCCGGGGACTAGCGGGAGGTGAGACCCAGTACTTC. Protein: CASSTRGLAGGETQYF. Filled out from reference TRBV5-4 and TRBJ2-5, the complete variable domain reads ETGVTQSPTHLIKTRGQQVTLRCSSQSGHNTVSWYQQALGQGPQFIFQYYREEENGRGNFPPRFSGLQFPNYSSELNVNALELDDSALYLCASSTRGLAGGETQYFGPGTRLLVL.

This clone has a handful of counts. The chain uses TRBV7-2 and TRBJ1-5, with TRBD1 matching over 8 bases. The germline V gene encodes CDR1 SGHTA and CDR2 FQGNSA. V gave up 5 bases and J gave up 5 bases; unmatched junction bases: 5. The CDR3 is 14 amino acids. The CDR3, as DNA: TGTGCCAGCAGCCCTGGACAGGGTTATCAGCCCCAGCATTTT. Translation gives CASSPGQGYQPQHF.

This clone occurred a few times. This chain joins TRBV29-1 and TRBJ1-3; 7 bases align to TRBD1. Germline values: CDR1 SQVTM, CDR2 ANQGSEA. V lost 3 bases to trimming and J lost 4 bases; unmatched junction nucleotides: 12. The CDR3 is made up of 16 amino acids. The CDR3 DNA follows: TGCAGCGTTGAGGACCTGGACTTGACAGGGGGAAACACCATATATTTT. It specifies CSVEDLDLTGGNTIYF.

This chain joins TRBV19 and TRBJ1-1; D unclear. Germline values: CDR1 LNHDA, CDR2 SQIVND (reference sequence). The CDR3 sequence is 15 residues long. The V end lost 1 base, the J end lost 0 bases, and 9 bases lay between the germline ends. In DNA, the CDR3 is TGTGCCAGTAGTATAGGTGGCACCATGAACACTGAAGCTTTCTTT. It is translated as CASSIGGTMNTEAFF.

The V and J genes are TRBV11-1 and TRBJ1-1; 9 bases are shared with TRBD1. Germline lookup yields CDR1 SGHAT and CDR2 FQDESV (reference sequence). V lost 1 base, J lost 8 bases, and 5 bases stayed unmatched. The CDR3 is made up of 14 amino acids. The CDR3 reads CASSLVRTGDEAFF. CDR3 in DNA: TGTGCCAGCAGCTTAGTAAGGACAGGGGACGAAGCTTTCTTT.

This clone was detected a few times. The V call is TRBV29-1, the J call TRBJ1-2, with unresolved D. V lost 3 bases to trimming and J lost 4 bases, with 12 bases between them. In germline, CDR1 is SQVTM, CDR2 ANQGSEA. CDR3 length: 13 residues. The CDR3: CSVEPPGSYGYTF. DNA for the CDR3: TGCAGCGTTGAGCCCCCCGGATCCTATGGCTACACCTTC.

This clone showed up just a few times. The rearrangement links TRBV2 to TRBJ1-3; D is possibly TRBD1 (6 bases). The CDR3 is made up of 15 amino acids. Germline CDR1 reads SNHLY; CDR2 reads FYNNEI. With 6 bases removed from V and 1 base from J, the gap between germline ends came to 13 bases. Written as DNA, the CDR3 is TGTGCCAGCAGCCCCTTGAGGGGGTCTGGAAACACCATATATTTT. Translating gives CASSPLRGSGNTIYF.

This clone has only one observation. CDR3 sequence (DNA): TGTGCCAGCAGCCAAGACCCCTTAGGGGCGCCCAGAGATACGCAGTATTTT. Protein: CASSQDPLGAPRDTQYF. V and J are TRBV14 and TRBJ2-3; the D gene is possibly TRBD1 (5 bases). V shed 0 bases and J shed 5 bases, with 18 bases lying between them. The CDR3 spans 17 residues. Per the germline V gene, CDR1 is SGHDN and CDR2 is FVKESK.

The chain combines TRBV11-2 with TRBJ2-1; TRBD2 matches at 10 bases. CDR1 and CDR2 (germline): SGHAT, FQNNGV. Trimming removed 0 bases from V and 0 bases from J; junction bases left unmatched: 2. This CDR3 spans 17 amino acids. This CDR3 is CASSLELAGASYNEQFF. The DNA of the CDR3 is TGTGCCAGCAGCTTAGAGCTAGCGGGGGCCTCCTACAATGAGCAGTTCTTC. The full variable domain, in which reference TRBV11-2 and TRBJ2-1 provide the parts outside the CDR3, is EAGVAQSPRYKIIEKRQSVAFWCNPISGHATLYWYQQILGQGPKLLIQFQNNGVVDDSQLPKDRFSAERLKGVDSTLKIQPAKLEDSAVYLCASSLELAGASYNEQFFGPGTRLTVL.

V is TRBV10-3 and J is TRBJ2-3; no definite D call. There are 11 residues in the CDR3. V was cut by 6 bases and J by 5 bases, with 6 bases left in between. Germline V gene data show CDR1 as ENHRY and CDR2 as SYGVKD. The chain's CDR3 is CAIRAVDTQYF. CDR3 nucleotides: TGTGCCATCAGGGCAGTAGATACGCAGTATTTT.

This rearrangement joins TRBV28 to TRBJ1-3, with D unresolved. The CDR3 sequence is 15 residues long. V lost 8 bases and J lost 0, with 14 bases in between. Germline CDR1 reads MDHEN; CDR2 reads SYDVKM. The CDR3 DNA reads as TGTGCCAGCGCTTCAAGGGATGTCTCTGGAAACACCATATATTTT. Translated, it gives CASASRDVSGNTIYF.

CDR3: CASSLEGGDTGELFF. Written as DNA, the CDR3 is TGTGCCAGCAGCCTCGAGGGGGGGGACACCGGGGAGCTGTTTTTT. The V call is TRBV5-4, the J call TRBJ2-2, with D possibly TRBD2 on 7 matching bases. Between the trimmed V and J ends, which lost 4 bases and 3 bases, there was a span of 13 bases. Germline lookup yields CDR1 SGHNT and CDR2 YYREEE (reference sequence). The CDR3 has 15 amino acids.

The chain is built from TRBV7-9 and TRBJ1-4; D ambiguous. CDR1 SEHNR and CDR2 FQNEAQ come from the germline V gene (reference sequence). The CDR3 contains 13 residues. V was trimmed by 5 bases and J by 0 bases, leaving 4 bases between them. CDR3 amino acids: CASSTATNEKLFF. The DNA of the CDR3 is TGTGCCAGCAGCACTGCAACTAATGAAAAACTGTTTTTT. Complete variable domain (other parts from reference TRBV7-9 and TRBJ1-4): DTGVSQNPRHKITKRGQNVTFRCDPISEHNRLYWYRQTLGQGPEFLTYFQNEAQLEKSRLLSDRFSAERPKGSFSTLEIQRTEQGDSAMYLCASSTATNEKLFFGSGTQLSVL.

The genes are TRBV7-2 and TRBJ2-1; D possibly corresponds to TRBD2 (6 bases). Per the germline V gene, CDR1 is SGHTA and CDR2 is FQGNSA. The CDR3 is 15 residues long. The ends were cut back, 3 bases at V and 5 bases at J, with 14 bases in the middle. CDR3 sequence (DNA): TGTGCCAGCAGCTTCCTCACGGGGGAAAACAATGAGCAGTTCTTC. This codes for CASSFLTGENNEQFF.

The chain joins TRBV7-3 to TRBJ2-3; 12 bases agree with TRBD1. The CDR3 contains 15 residues. CDR1 is SGHTA and CDR2 is FQGTGA in the germline V gene. V trimming: 5 bases; J trimming: 2 bases; junction bases outside the gene matches: 2. CDR3 nucleotides: TGTGCCAGCAGCGGGGGACAGGGGGCCACAGATACGCAGTATTTT. Translating it yields CASSGGQGATDTQYF.

The chain recombines TRBV5-8 with TRBJ2-3, with 9 bases that match TRBD1. The CDR3 has 16 amino acids. The J segment lost 3 bases and the V segment lost 3 bases, leaving 8 bases of the junction unmatched. CDR1 SGHTS and CDR2 YDEGEE come from the germline V gene. CDR3 sequence reads: CASSYSPTGGTDTQYF. CDR3 nucleotide sequence: TGTGCCAGCAGCTACAGCCCGACAGGGGGAACAGATACGCAGTATTTT.

The chain combines TRBV7-3 with TRBJ2-3, with 7 bases lining up with TRBD2. Losses at the gene ends were 5 bases for V and 3 bases for J; bases not matched to a gene: 14. This CDR3 has 17 residues. Germline assignment: CDR1 SGHTA and CDR2 FQGTGA. Written as DNA, the CDR3 is TGTGCCAGCAGCAGTTATAGTGCGGGAGTTGGGACAGATACGCAGTATTTT. The encoded protein is CASSSYSAGVGTDTQYF.